The 6 T cell receptor beta chains below all came from one sample that was sequenced in a study of T cells after yellow fever vaccination. TCRdb re-derived calls from the 5' RACE reads in MiXCR, one entry per CDR3 protein. The profile covers approximately 160,000 distinct CDR3 sequences, with roughly 6.4% appearing a single time and less than 3.5% taken by the ten largest. The sequences come from CD4+ T cells sorted from PBMCs, collected on the day of the first yellow fever vaccination. The source is a man aged 18 to 29 who received the YFV17D yellow fever vaccine.

In its sample, this clonotype was seen many times. The chain joins TRBV4-2 to TRBJ2-2; no clear D gene. CDR3 length equals 13 residues. Germline-derived CDR1 and CDR2 are LGHNA and YNFKEQ. Trimming took 4 bases from V and 6 from J, leaving 9 bases between them. CDR3 protein: CASSPGWAGELFF. The DNA of the CDR3 is TGTGCCAGCAGCCCCGGGTGGGCCGGGGAGCTGTTTTTT.

The chain combines TRBV7-2 with TRBJ1-2; D is unresolved. V was shortened by 4 bases and J by 4 bases, with 4 bases between the two germline ends. This CDR3 has 11 amino acids. The germline V gene has CDR1 SGHTA and CDR2 FQGNSA. DNA for the CDR3: TGTGCCAGCAGCTCCACCTATGGCTACACCTTC. This sequence encodes CASSSTYGYTF.

The genes are TRBV3-1 and TRBJ1-1, with D perhaps TRBD1 (6 bases). The CDR3 has 16 residues. Germline loops: CDR1 LGHDT, CDR2 YNNKEL (reference sequence). Between the trimmed V and J ends, which lost 4 bases and 4 bases, there was a span of 19 bases. As DNA, the CDR3 is TGTGCCAGCAGCCGAAAGGGGGGGGGATCAGGCACTGAAGCTTTCTTT. The encoded protein is CASSRKGGGSGTEAFF.

Many counts were recorded for this clonotype. J is TRBJ2-7 and V is TRBV23-1; D may match TRBD1 or TRBD2 (5 bases each). TRBV23-1 is given ORF status, its function remaining uncertain. This CDR3 contains 15 residues. V gave up 2 bases and J gave up 3 bases, with 14 bases separating them. This CDR3 reads CASSQRRDPNYEQYV. The CDR3 DNA sequence: TGCGCCAGCAGTCAACGAAGGGACCCCAACTACGAGCAGTACGTC.

The chain combines TRBV3-1 with TRBJ1-1; D gene ambiguous. The length of the CDR3 is 13 residues. The V end lost 3 bases, the J end lost 1 base, and 6 bases lay between the germline ends. Germline V gene data show CDR1 as LGHDT and CDR2 as YNNKEL (reference sequence). CDR3 DNA sequence: TGTGCCAGCAGCCAGCAGGAGAACACTGAAGCTTTCTTT. The encoded protein is CASSQQENTEAFF.

This clonotype was seen only a few times. This chain uses TRBV20-1 with TRBJ1-5; 7 bases are a match to TRBD1. The J segment lost 3 bases and the V segment lost 3 bases, leaving 5 bases of the junction unmatched. The CDR3 spans 14 residues. Per the germline V gene, CDR1 is DFQATT and CDR2 is SNEGSKA (reference sequence). CDR3 nucleotide sequence: TGCAGTGCTAGCCGGGACAGCGTCAATCAGCCCCAGCATTTT. This gives the protein CSASRDSVNQPQHF.